This TCR beta chain was recorded in a study of cytomegalovirus exposure and HLA in healthy donors. Whole-study findings and limits: Most TCR sequences showed up rarely, but some public TCRs showed up in many donors.

V trimming: 7 bases; J trimming: 3 bases; junction bases outside the gene matches: 3. The CDR3 extends over 12 amino acids. Germline values: CDR1 SNHLY, CDR2 FYNNEI. Regarding this clone: Its antigen is as yet unknown.

Some clones are missing from TCRdb's copy, which holds only in-frame ones; the method was immunoSEQ multiplex PCR. The data show around 150,000 clones, roughly nine tenths seen once. The chain carries TRBV2 and TRBJ2-7; 7 nucleotides match TRBD1. The sample taken for sequencing was PBMCs. This sequence was found in a woman between 25 and 40 years old in good health and CMV-seronegative. DNA for the CDR3: TGTGCCAGCACGACAGGGCGCTACGAGCAGTACTTC. It specifies CASTTGRYEQYF.